The 3 T cell receptor beta chains below come from one sample, sequenced in a study of early T cells in non-severe SARS-CoV-2 infection. TCRdb re-called the 5' RACE reads with MiXCR, one entry per CDR3 protein. The sample contains about 56,000 distinct CDR3 sequences, 10% of which appear only once. Sequencing input: whole blood. The source of these receptors is an adult who was a healthcare worker with PCR-confirmed SARS-CoV-2 infection or an uninfected control (not recorded which).

The gene calls are TRBV4-1 and TRBJ2-5, with D hard to call. CDR1 and CDR2 (germline): MGHRA, YSYEKL. The CDR3 totals 13 residues. Trimming removed 3 bases at V and 4 bases at J, with 9 bases between. The DNA of the CDR3 is TGCGCCAGCAGCCAGGCCAGGTTAGAGACCCAGTACTTC. Translated, it gives CASSQARLETQYF.

This clonotype was seen more than once but under ten times. CDR3 region: CASRRLAGGGTDTQYF. As DNA, the CDR3 is TGCGCCAGCAGGCGCCTAGCGGGAGGAGGCACAGATACGCAGTATTTT. The chain combines TRBV10-2 with TRBJ2-3, with TRBD2 identical over 11 bases. Germline CDR1 WSHSY, CDR2 SAAADI. V shed 6 bases and J 1 base; nucleotides not matched to a gene: 6. CDR3 size: 16 residues.

With regard to this clonotype: A much larger clone lies a single base off, so this may be a read error. V gene TRBV5-1 combines with J gene TRBJ2-5, with TRBD2 matching over 9 bases. Per germline, CDR1 SGHRS and CDR2 YFSETQ. This CDR3 spans 15 amino acids. The CDR3 DNA sequence: TGCGCCAGCAGCTTGGCGGCGGGAGGGCCAGAGACCGAGTACTTC. This encodes CASSLAAGGPETEYF. Full variable domain (missing parts from reference TRBV5-1 and TRBJ2-5): KAGVTQTPRYLIKTRGQQVTLSCSPISGHRSVSWYQQTPGQGLQFLFEYFSETQRNKGNFPGRFSGRQFSNSRSEMNVSTLELGDSALYLCASSLAAGGPETEYFGPGTRLLVL.